These T cell receptor beta chains were read from a single sample in a study of T cells in Graves' hyperthyroidism and ophthalmopathy. From the multiplex PCR reads, TCRdb called clonotypes with MiXCR, one entry per CDR3 protein. This sample has a few hundred thousand distinct CDR3 sequences, with about 15% found just once. Sequencing was performed on blood. The receptors were sampled from a woman in her 50s with Graves' hyperthyroidism that later progressed to Graves' ophthalmopathy. Each CDR3 is given with its conserved first and last residue. The D gene is left open where the match is weak. Size tells how often a clone was seen (once, few, many) or the class of an expanded clone, and some rows leave it out.

D: -; J: TRBJ1-4; V: TRBV5-1; size: few; DNA: TGCGCCAGCAGCTTGGCTGGGAATAATGAAAAACTGTTTTTT; CDR3: CASSLAGNNEKLFF
D: -; J: TRBJ2-7; V: TRBV7-8; size: many; DNA: TGTGCCAGCAGCTTATCCCAGGGTTACGAGCAGTACTTC; CDR3: CASSLSQGYEQYF
D: TRBD2; J: TRBJ2-1; V: TRBV28; size: many; DNA: TGTGCCAGCAGGAGGGACTTAGCGGGGTACAATGAGCAGTTCTTC; CDR3: CASRRDLAGYNEQFF
D: -; J: TRBJ2-6; V: TRBV28; size: many; DNA: TGTGCCAGCAGTTTGTCCGGGGCCAACGTCCTGACTTTC; CDR3: CASSLSGANVLTF
D: TRBD1; J: TRBJ2-7; V: TRBV5-1; size: many; DNA: TGCGCCAGCAGCCGGGACAGGGGGGGCTACGAGCAGTACTTC; CDR3: CASSRDRGGYEQYF
D: -; J: TRBJ2-1; V: TRBV7-2; size: many; DNA: TGTGCCAGCAGCGCCTCGGGCAATGAGCAGTTCTTC; CDR3: CASSASGNEQFF
D: TRBD1; J: TRBJ1-1; V: TRBV18; size: many; DNA: TGTGCCAGCTCATGGGACAGGGTTAACACTGAAGCTTTCTTT; CDR3: CASSWDRVNTEAFF
D: -; J: TRBJ1-1; V: TRBV18; size: many; DNA: TGTGCCAGCTCACCATACCACTCGACAGGGAACACTGAAGCTTTCTTT; CDR3: CASSPYHSTGNTEAFF
D: TRBD1; J: TRBJ1-1; V: TRBV11-1; size: many; DNA: TGTGCCAGCAGCGTTGACAGGGGCGCTGAAGCTTTCTTT; CDR3: CASSVDRGAEAFF
D: TRBD1; J: TRBJ1-2; V: TRBV7-9; size: -; DNA: TGTGCCAGCAGCTTAGGGGCAGGGGGCGATAACTATGGCTACACCTTC; CDR3: CASSLGAGGDNYGYTF
D: TRBD2; J: TRBJ2-7; V: TRBV10-1; size: many; DNA: TGCGCCAGCAGTGAGATCGGGGGGAGTGAGCAGTACTTC; CDR3: CASSEIGGSEQYF
D: -; J: TRBJ1-1; V: TRBV6-1; size: few; DNA: TGTGCCAGCACGCTTTTCTTAGGGGAGAGTAACACTGAAGCTTTCTTT; CDR3: CASTLFLGESNTEAFF
D: -; J: TRBJ2-3; V: TRBV27; size: many; DNA: TGTGCCAGCAGTTTTCAGTTCACAGATACGCAGTATTTT; CDR3: CASSFQFTDTQYF
D: -; J: TRBJ2-1; V: TRBV7-3; size: many; DNA: TGTGCCAGCAGCTTACTTAGCGTAGGCCATGAGCAGTTCTTC; CDR3: CASSLLSVGHEQFF
D: -; J: TRBJ2-7; V: TRBV12-3/TRBV12-4; size: -; DNA: TGTGCCAGCAGTTTGGAAGCAGGGGCCTCTGACGAGCAGTACTTC; CDR3: CASSLEAGASDEQYF
D: TRBD2; J: TRBJ2-1; V: TRBV12-3/TRBV12-4; size: many; DNA: TGTGCCAGCAGTTGGGCGGGAGAGTTTAGTGAGCAGTTCTTC; CDR3: CASSWAGEFSEQFF
D: TRBD2; J: TRBJ2-1; V: TRBV4-2; size: once; DNA: TGTGCCAGCAGCCAAGGGACTAGCGGGAGAACGGAGCAGTTCTTC; CDR3: CASSQGTSGRTEQFF
D: -; J: TRBJ2-7; V: TRBV6-1; size: many; DNA: TGTGCCAGCGGTCGGAGGAATTCCTACGAGCAGTACTTC; CDR3: CASGRRNSYEQYF
D: TRBD2; J: TRBJ2-1; V: TRBV28; size: many; DNA: TGTGCCAGCAGTTTGGGCGGGAGCTCCTACAATGAGCAGTTCTTC; CDR3: CASSLGGSSYNEQFF
D: -; J: TRBJ1-1; V: TRBV11-3; size: -; DNA: TGTGCCAGCAGCTTAGATAAGGGTGGCACTGAAGCTTTCTTT; CDR3: CASSLDKGGTEAFF
D: -; J: TRBJ2-4; V: TRBV13; size: few; DNA: TGTGCCAGCAGCTTAGTTTACGGGGGAGCCAAAAACATTCAGTACTTC; CDR3: CASSLVYGGAKNIQYF
D: -; J: TRBJ2-3; V: TRBV6-1; size: many; DNA: TGTGCCAGCAACTACCCGGGCACAGATACGCAGTATTTT; CDR3: CASNYPGTDTQYF
D: -; J: TRBJ1-1; V: TRBV12-3/TRBV12-4; size: -; DNA: TGTGCCAGCAGTCCTCACGGGAACAGATTGAACACTGAAGCTTTCTTT; CDR3: CASSPHGNRLNTEAFF
D: -; J: TRBJ1-4; V: TRBV18; size: many; DNA: TGTGCCAGCTCACCGGACAGCATAAATGAAAAACTGTTTTTT; CDR3: CASSPDSINEKLFF
D: -; J: TRBJ2-7; V: TRBV19; size: -; DNA: TGTGCCAGTAGTATAACCCGCCTAGCGCACCACGAGCAGTACTTC; CDR3: CASSITRLAHHEQYF
D: TRBD1; J: TRBJ2-1; V: TRBV7-2; size: many; DNA: TGTGCCAGCAGCTCCCGTGGGACAGCTATTACCAACTCCTACAATGAGCAGTTCTTC; CDR3: CASSSRGTAITNSYNEQFF
D: TRBD2; J: TRBJ2-5; V: TRBV30; size: many; DNA: TGTGCCTGGAACCTAGCGGGAGGGCCGGGGACCCAGTACTTC; CDR3: CAWNLAGGPGTQYF
D: TRBD1; J: TRBJ1-2; V: TRBV2; size: many; DNA: TGTGCCAGCCTGGACAGGGAACTTAACTATGGCTACACCTTC; CDR3: CASLDRELNYGYTF
D: -; J: TRBJ2-5; V: TRBV3-1; size: many; DNA: TGTGCCAGCAGCCTTCGGATGTCAGGGACCCAGTACTTC; CDR3: CASSLRMSGTQYF
D: TRBD2; J: TRBJ2-1; V: TRBV11-2; size: -; DNA: TGTGCCAGCAGCCCCGGGTTGTTATCGGCAGGGAGGGACAATGAGCAGTTCTTC; CDR3: CASSPGLLSAGRDNEQFF
D: TRBD1; J: TRBJ1-2; V: TRBV20-1; size: many; DNA: TGCAGTGCTAGGACAGGGGGCTATGGCTACACCTTC; CDR3: CSARTGGYGYTF
D: TRBD2; J: TRBJ2-5; V: TRBV19; size: -; DNA: TGTGCCAGTAGTATCAGGGCTAGCGGGTCCTACCAAGAGACCCAGTACTTC; CDR3: CASSIRASGSYQETQYF
D: TRBD1; J: TRBJ1-5; V: TRBV7-9; size: -; DNA: TGTGCCAGCAGCCCACAGGGACAGGGCGGTCTGCCCCAGCATTTT; CDR3: CASSPQGQGGLPQHF
D: -; J: TRBJ2-3; V: TRBV7-9; size: many; DNA: TGTGCCAGCAGCTTAGTAAGCAGGCAGGGCCGGATTACGCAGTATTTT; CDR3: CASSLVSRQGRITQYF
D: TRBD1; J: TRBJ2-1; V: TRBV9; size: few; DNA: TGTGCCAGCAGCGACCTCGGGACAGGTAACTACAATGAGCAGTTCTTC; CDR3: CASSDLGTGNYNEQFF
D: TRBD1; J: TRBJ1-3; V: TRBV5-5; size: -; DNA: TGTGCCAGCAGCGGGACAGTTGGTGGAAACACCATATATTTT; CDR3: CASSGTVGGNTIYF
D: -; J: TRBJ2-2; V: TRBV9; size: -; DNA: TGTGCCAGCAGCCCCAGTCCAGGGGAGCTGTTTTTT; CDR3: CASSPSPGELFF
D: -; J: TRBJ2-4; V: TRBV5-1; size: many; DNA: TGCGCCAGCAAGGACAGCAAAAACATTCAGTACTTC; CDR3: CASKDSKNIQYF
D: -; J: TRBJ2-7; V: TRBV5-1; size: many; DNA: TGCGCCAGCAGCCTGGGACTCAGCTCCTACGAGCAGTACTTC; CDR3: CASSLGLSSYEQYF
D: TRBD2; J: TRBJ2-7; V: TRBV7-8; size: few; DNA: TGTGCCAGCAGCTTGAGGGGACTAGCGGGAGCTTCCTACGAGCAGTACTTC; CDR3: CASSLRGLAGASYEQYF
D: -; J: TRBJ1-2; V: TRBV5-1; size: many; DNA: TGCGCCAGCAGCTTGGCAGCCAACAACTATGGCTACACCTTC; CDR3: CASSLAANNYGYTF
D: -; J: TRBJ1-2; V: TRBV2; size: many; DNA: TGTGCCAGCAGTGAAGTCAGGGGTTATGGCTACACCTTC; CDR3: CASSEVRGYGYTF
D: -; J: TRBJ2-6; V: TRBV5-1; size: many; DNA: TGCGCCAGCAGGTTGGAGGCCAACGTCCTGACTTTC; CDR3: CASRLEANVLTF
D: -; J: TRBJ1-1; V: TRBV7-2; size: many; DNA: TGTGCCAGCAGTTTCCGGGACGCCGACACTGAAGCTTTCTTT; CDR3: CASSFRDADTEAFF
D: -; J: TRBJ2-5; V: TRBV30; size: many; DNA: TGTGCCTGGAGTGCCCCGGGCCGAGTCCAAGAGACCCAGTACTTC; CDR3: CAWSAPGRVQETQYF
D: TRBD2; J: TRBJ2-1; V: TRBV6-1; size: many; DNA: TGTGCCAGCAGCCGGGGACTAGCGGGAGTAAATGAGCAGTTCTTC; CDR3: CASSRGLAGVNEQFF
D: -; J: TRBJ2-7; V: TRBV6-5; size: few; DNA: TGTGCCAGCGGGTACTACGAGCAGTACTTC; CDR3: CASGYYEQYF
D: -; J: TRBJ1-1; V: TRBV5-1; size: many; DNA: TGCGCCAGCAGGTCCTTTGGGGAGAACACTGAAGCTTTCTTT; CDR3: CASRSFGENTEAFF
D: -; J: TRBJ1-3; V: TRBV28; size: many; DNA: TGTGCCAGCAGTTGGCTGGGGAGGGGAAGGGACTCTGGAAACACCATATATTTT; CDR3: CASSWLGRGRDSGNTIYF